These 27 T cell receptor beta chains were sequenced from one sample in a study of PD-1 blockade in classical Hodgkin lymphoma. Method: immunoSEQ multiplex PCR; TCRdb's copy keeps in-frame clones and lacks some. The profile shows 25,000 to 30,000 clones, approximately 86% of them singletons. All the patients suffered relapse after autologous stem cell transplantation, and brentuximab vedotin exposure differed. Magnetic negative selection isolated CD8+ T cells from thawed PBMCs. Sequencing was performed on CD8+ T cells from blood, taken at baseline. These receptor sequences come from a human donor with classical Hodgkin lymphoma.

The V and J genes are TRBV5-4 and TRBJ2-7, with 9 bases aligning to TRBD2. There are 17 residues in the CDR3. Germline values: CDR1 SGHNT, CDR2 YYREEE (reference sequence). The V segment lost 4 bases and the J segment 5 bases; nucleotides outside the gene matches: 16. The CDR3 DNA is TGTGCCAGCAGCCGCCTTAGGTTAGCGGGAGAAAGCGACGAGCAGTACTTC. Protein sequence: CASSRLRLAGESDEQYF.

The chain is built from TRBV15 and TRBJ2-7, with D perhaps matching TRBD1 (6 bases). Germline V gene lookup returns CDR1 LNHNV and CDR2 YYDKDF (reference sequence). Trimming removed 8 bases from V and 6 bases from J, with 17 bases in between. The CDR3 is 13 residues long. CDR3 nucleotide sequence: TGTGCCACCTCGTCTTCAGGGGTCATCGAGCAGTACTTC. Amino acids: CATSSSGVIEQYF. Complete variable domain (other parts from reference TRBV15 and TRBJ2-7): DAMVIQNPRYQVTQFGKPVTLSCSQTLNHNVMYWYQQKSSQAPKLLFHYYDKDFNNEADTPDNFQSRRPNTSFCFLDIRSPGLGDTAMYLCATSSSGVIEQYFGPGTRLTVT.

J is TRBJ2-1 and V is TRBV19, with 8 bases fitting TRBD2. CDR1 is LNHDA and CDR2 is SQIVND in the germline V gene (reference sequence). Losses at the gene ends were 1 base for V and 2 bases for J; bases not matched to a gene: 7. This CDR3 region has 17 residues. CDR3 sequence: CASSIGPSGPTYNEQFF. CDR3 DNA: TGTGCCAGTAGTATAGGCCCTAGCGGGCCTACCTACAATGAGCAGTTCTTC. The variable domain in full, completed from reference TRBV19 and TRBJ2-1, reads DGGITQSPKYLFRKEGQNVTLSCEQNLNHDAMYWYRQDPGQGLRLIYYSQIVNDFQKGDIAEGYSVSREKKESFPLTVTSAQKNPTAFYLCASSIGPSGPTYNEQFFGPGTRLTVL.

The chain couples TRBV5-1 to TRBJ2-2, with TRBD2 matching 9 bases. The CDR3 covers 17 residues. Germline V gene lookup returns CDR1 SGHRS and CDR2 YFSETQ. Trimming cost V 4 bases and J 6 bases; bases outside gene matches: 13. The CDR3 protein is CASSPSLVGTSPGELFF. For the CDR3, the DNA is TGCGCCAGCAGCCCTAGCCTCGTGGGGACTAGCCCCGGGGAGCTGTTTTTT.

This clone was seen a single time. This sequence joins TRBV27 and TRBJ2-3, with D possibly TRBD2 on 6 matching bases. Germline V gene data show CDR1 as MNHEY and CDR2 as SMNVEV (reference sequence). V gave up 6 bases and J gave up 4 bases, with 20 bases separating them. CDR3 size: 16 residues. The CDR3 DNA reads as TGTGCCAGCAGCCCCCCGGCGGGAAGGCGCTCAGATACGCAGTATTTT. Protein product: CASSPPAGRRSDTQYF.

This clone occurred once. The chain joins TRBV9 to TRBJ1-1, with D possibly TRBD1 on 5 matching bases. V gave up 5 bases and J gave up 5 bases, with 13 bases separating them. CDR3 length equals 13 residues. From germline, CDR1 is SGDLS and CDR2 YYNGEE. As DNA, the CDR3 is TGTGCCAGCAGAGGGTTCGGGGGGACTGAAGCTTTCTTT. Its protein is CASRGFGGTEAFF.

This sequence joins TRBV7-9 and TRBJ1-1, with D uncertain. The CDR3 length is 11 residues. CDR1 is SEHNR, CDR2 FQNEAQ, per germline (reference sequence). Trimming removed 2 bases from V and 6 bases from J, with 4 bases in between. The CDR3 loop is CASSLFSEAFF. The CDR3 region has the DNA TGTGCCAGCAGCTTATTTTCTGAAGCTTTCTTT.

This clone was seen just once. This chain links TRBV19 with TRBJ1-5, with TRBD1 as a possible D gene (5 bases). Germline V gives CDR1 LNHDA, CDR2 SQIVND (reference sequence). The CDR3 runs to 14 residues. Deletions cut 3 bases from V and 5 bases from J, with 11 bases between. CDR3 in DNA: TGTGCCAGTAGTATGTTCAGGGAGCATCAGCCCCAGCATTTT. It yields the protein CASSMFREHQPQHF. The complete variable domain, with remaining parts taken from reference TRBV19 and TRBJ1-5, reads DGGITQSPKYLFRKEGQNVTLSCEQNLNHDAMYWYRQDPGQGLRLIYYSQIVNDFQKGDIAEGYSVSREKKESFPLTVTSAQKNPTAFYLCASSMFREHQPQHFGDGTRLSIL.

The CDR3 region has the DNA TGTGCCAGCAGGTCCACCCAGGGAGGAAATCAGCCCCAGCATTTT. Translating it yields CASRSTQGGNQPQHF. The chain couples TRBV9 to TRBJ1-5; TRBD1 is a possible D gene (5 bases). V was clipped by 5 bases and J by 4 bases, with 16 bases between them. Germline V gives CDR1 SGDLS, CDR2 YYNGEE. This CDR3 comprises 15 residues.

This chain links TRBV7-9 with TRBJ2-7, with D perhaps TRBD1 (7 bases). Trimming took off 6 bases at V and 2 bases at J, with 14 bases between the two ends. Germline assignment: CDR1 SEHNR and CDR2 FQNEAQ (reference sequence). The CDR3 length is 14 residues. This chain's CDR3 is CASRRGDSTYEQYF. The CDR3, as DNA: TGTGCCAGCAGAAGGGGGGACAGTACCTACGAGCAGTACTTC.

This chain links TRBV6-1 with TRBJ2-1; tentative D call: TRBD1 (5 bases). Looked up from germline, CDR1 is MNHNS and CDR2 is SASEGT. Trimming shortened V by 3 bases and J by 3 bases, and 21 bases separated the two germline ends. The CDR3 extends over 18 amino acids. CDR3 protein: CASSEPYRRVRDYNEQFF. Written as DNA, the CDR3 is TGTGCCAGCAGTGAGCCCTATCGGAGAGTCAGGGACTACAATGAGCAGTTCTTC.

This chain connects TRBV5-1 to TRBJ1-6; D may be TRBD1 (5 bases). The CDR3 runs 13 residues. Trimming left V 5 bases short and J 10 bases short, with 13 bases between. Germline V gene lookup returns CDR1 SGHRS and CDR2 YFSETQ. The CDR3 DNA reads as TGCGCCAGCAGTCCCGACAGCGGCTCACCCCTCCACTTT. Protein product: CASSPDSGSPLHF.

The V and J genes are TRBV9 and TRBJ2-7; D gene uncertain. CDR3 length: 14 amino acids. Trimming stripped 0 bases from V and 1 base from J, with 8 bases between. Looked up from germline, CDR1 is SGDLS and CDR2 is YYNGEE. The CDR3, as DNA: TGTGCCAGCAGCGTAGCCTCCGTTTCCTACGAGCAGTACTTC. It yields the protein CASSVASVSYEQYF. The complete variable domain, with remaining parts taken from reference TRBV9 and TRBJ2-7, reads DSGVTQTPKHLITATGQRVTLRCSPRSGDLSVYWYQQSLDQGLQFLIQYYNGEERAKGNILERFSAQQFPDLHSELNLSSLELGDSALYFCASSVASVSYEQYFGPGTRLTVT.

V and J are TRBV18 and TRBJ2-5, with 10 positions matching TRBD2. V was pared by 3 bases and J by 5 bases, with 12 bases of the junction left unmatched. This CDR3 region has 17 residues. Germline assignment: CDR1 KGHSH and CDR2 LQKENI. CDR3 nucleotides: TGTGCCAGCTCACCCGGATTAAGCGGGAGGGCTCTTGAGACCCAGTACTTC. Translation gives CASSPGLSGRALETQYF. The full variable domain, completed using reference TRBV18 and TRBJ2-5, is NAGVMQNPRHLVRRRGQEARLRCSPMKGHSHVYWYRQLPEEGLKFMVYLQKENIIDESGMPKERFSAEFPKEGPSILRIQQVVRGDSAAYFCASSPGLSGRALETQYFGPGTRLLVL.

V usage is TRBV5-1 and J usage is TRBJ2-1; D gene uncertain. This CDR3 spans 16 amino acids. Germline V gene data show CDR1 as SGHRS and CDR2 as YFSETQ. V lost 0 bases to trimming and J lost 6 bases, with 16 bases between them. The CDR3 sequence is CASSLALSAWSNEQFF. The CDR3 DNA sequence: TGCGCCAGCAGCTTGGCTTTATCAGCGTGGTCCAATGAGCAGTTCTTC.

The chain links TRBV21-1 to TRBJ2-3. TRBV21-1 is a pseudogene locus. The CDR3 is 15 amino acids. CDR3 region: CASSHHRDDADTQYF. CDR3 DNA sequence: TGTGCCAGCAGCCACCACCGAGACGACGCAGATACGCAGTATTTT.

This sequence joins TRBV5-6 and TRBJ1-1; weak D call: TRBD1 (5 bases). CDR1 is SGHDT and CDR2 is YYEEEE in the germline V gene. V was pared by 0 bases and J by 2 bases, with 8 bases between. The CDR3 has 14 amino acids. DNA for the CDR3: TGTGCCAGCAGCTTGGGGACAAGTAACACTGAAGCTTTCTTT. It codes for CASSLGTSNTEAFF.

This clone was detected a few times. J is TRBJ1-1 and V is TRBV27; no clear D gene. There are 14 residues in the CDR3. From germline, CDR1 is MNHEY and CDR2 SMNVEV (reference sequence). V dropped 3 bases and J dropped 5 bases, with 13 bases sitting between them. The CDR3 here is CASSLDWGGTEAFF. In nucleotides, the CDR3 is TGTGCCAGCAGTTTGGACTGGGGAGGGACTGAAGCTTTCTTT.

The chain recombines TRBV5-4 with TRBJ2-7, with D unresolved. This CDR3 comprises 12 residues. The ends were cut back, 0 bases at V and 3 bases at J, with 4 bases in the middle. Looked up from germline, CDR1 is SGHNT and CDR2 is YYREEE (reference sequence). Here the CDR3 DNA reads TGTGCCAGCAGCTTGGGTAACTACGAGCAGTACTTC. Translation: CASSLGNYEQYF.

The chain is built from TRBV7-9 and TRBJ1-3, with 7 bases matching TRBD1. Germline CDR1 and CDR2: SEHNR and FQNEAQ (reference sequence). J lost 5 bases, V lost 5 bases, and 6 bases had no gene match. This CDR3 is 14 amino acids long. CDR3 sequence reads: CASSPGQRRNTIYF. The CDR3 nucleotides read TGTGCCAGCAGCCCGGGACAGAGAAGAAACACCATATATTTT.

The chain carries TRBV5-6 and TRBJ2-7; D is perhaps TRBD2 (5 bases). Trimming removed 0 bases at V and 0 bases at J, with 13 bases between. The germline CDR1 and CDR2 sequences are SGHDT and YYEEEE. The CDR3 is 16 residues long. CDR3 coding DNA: TGTGCCAGCAGCTTGGGGCTAGCCGGAACCTCCTACGAGCAGTACTTC. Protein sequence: CASSLGLAGTSYEQYF.

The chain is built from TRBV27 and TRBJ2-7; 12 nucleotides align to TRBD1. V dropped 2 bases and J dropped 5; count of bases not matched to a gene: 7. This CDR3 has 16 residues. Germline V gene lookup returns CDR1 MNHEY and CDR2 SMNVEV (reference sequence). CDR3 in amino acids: CASSLSGTGGEDEQYF. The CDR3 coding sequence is TGTGCCAGCAGTTTAAGCGGGACAGGGGGCGAGGACGAGCAGTACTTC.

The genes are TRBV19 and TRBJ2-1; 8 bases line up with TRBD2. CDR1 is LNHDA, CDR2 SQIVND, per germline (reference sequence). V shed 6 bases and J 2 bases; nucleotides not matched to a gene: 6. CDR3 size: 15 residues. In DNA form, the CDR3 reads TGTGCCAGTAGCCATACTAGCGGAGCCTACAATGAGCAGTTCTTC. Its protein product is CASSHTSGAYNEQFF.

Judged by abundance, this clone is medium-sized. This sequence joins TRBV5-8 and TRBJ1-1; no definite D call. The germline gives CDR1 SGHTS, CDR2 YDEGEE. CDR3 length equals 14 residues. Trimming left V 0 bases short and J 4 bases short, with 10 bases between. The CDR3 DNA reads TGTGCCAGCAGCTTGGCGGAAGGCGGCACTGAAGCTTTCTTT. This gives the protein CASSLAEGGTEAFF.

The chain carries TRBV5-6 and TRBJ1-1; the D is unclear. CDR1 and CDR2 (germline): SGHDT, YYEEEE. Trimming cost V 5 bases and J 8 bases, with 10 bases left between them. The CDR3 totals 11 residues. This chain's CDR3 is CASRSGPEAFF. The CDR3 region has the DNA TGTGCCAGCAGATCTGGACCCGAAGCTTTCTTT.

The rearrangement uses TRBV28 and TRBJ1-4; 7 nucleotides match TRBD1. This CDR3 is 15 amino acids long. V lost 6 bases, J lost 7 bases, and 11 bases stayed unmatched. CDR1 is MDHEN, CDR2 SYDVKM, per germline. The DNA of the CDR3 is TGTGCCAGCAGCTCCTACAGGGGCGAGCGTGAAAAACTGTTTTTT. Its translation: CASSSYRGEREKLFF.

CDR3 amino acids: CSVLGRTEAFF. The CDR3 region has the DNA TGCAGCGTTCTGGGGAGGACTGAAGCTTTCTTT. The chain uses TRBV29-1 and TRBJ1-1; D gene ambiguous. V was cut by 5 bases and J by 5 bases, with 9 bases left in between. In germline, CDR1 is SQVTM, CDR2 ANQGSEA. The CDR3 has 11 residues.